This T cell receptor (beta chain) appears in the sequencing data of a study of blood T cell repertoires in COVID-19. Study details: Acute and convalescent COVID-19 samples came from the United States, Italy and Spain. Sources were T cells, B-cell-depleted T cells, or PBMCs; the material itself was cDNA or gDNA.

The germline CDR1 and CDR2 sequences are MNHEY and SMNVEV (reference sequence). This CDR3 comprises 16 residues. Trimming shortened V by 5 bases and J by 7 bases, and 24 bases separated the two germline ends. Original data processing: Reference gene primer amplification gave estimated nucleated cell counts. Here immunoSEQ multiplex PCR was the method, and the copy in TCRdb shows in-frame clones only, minus some. That table furnishes V, J and clone size, whereas the DNA furnished D and trimming. The sample shows 130,000 to 150,000 clones, approximately 80% of them seen only once. Sequencing was done on a sample of peripheral blood. This TCR derives from a woman in her forties with active or convalescent COVID-19. V and J are TRBV27 and TRBJ2-7; TRBD2 might be the D (6 bases). For the CDR3, the DNA is TGTGCCAGCAGTGCCCTTCCGGGACTTACTACGTGGGAGCAGTACTTC. This translates into CASSALPGLTTWEQYF.